What follows is one T cell receptor (beta chain) and its context. Its antigen is not known. This sample was taken from a study of OX40 agonist ivuxolimab in advanced cancers. Overall study results and limits: The CD4+ and CD8+ T cells in the blood had expanded clonally by week 6 at 0.1 to 3.0 mg/kg. Which antigen the expanded peripheral T cells recognized is unknown.

This CDR3 region has 14 residues. CDR1 and CDR2 from the germline V gene are KGHSH and LQKENI. With 2 bases clipped from V and 4 bases from J, the junction kept 4 bases outside the gene matches. Peripheral blood came from all dose cohorts at three timepoints. Generated by immunoSEQ multiplex PCR, the TCRdb table keeps only in-frame clones and is missing some. The data show 94,000 or so clones, approximately 80% seen once. The chain joins TRBV18 to TRBJ2-5; 7 nucleotides match TRBD1. The material was CD4+ or CD8+ T cells sorted from blood, obtained in a trial of the OX40 agonist ivuxolimab. The receptor comes from an adult with an advanced solid tumor such as melanoma, head and neck, liver or kidney cancer. CDR3 residues: CASSPKDRRETQYF. The CDR3 DNA sequence: TGTGCCAGCTCACCAAAGGACAGGAGAGAGACCCAGTACTTC.